The 7 T cell receptor beta chains below come from one sample, sequenced in a study of graft-versus-host responses after intestinal transplantation. Tissue from the graft was processed to free its intraepithelial and lamina propria lymphocytes. The assay was immunoSEQ multiplex PCR, and TCRdb's table has in-frame clones only and misses some. Of over 15,000 clones detected, around 70% appear once; the ten largest clones hold 3% to 4.5%. Specimen: ileum tissue, collected 14 days after transplant. The receptors were gathered from a human patient who received an intestinal transplant, so some T cells may come from the graft donor.

The V gene is TRBV27, the J gene TRBJ2-5; the D call may be TRBD1 or TRBD2 (6 bases each). The CDR3 consists of 13 residues. V dropped 6 bases and J dropped 5 bases, with 13 bases sitting between them. Germline V lookup: CDR1 MNHEY, CDR2 SMNVEV (reference sequence). CDR3 sequence: CASRRGALETQYF. The CDR3 bases are TGTGCCAGCAGAAGGGGGGCCTTGGAGACCCAGTACTTC.

V and J are TRBV2 and TRBJ1-6, with D possibly being TRBD1 (5 bases). CDR3 length: 15 residues. Germline V CDR1 and CDR2: SNHLY, FYNNEI. The V end was cut by 3 bases, the J end by 9 bases, with 15 bases between. The CDR3 bases are TGTGCCAGCAGTGATCGGACACCAAGGAGTTCACCCCTCCACTTT. As protein: CASSDRTPRSSPLHF.

This clone was detected only a few times. This chain uses TRBV5-1 with TRBJ1-6; no reliable D call. The CDR3 runs 16 residues. V was pared by 6 bases and J by 3 bases, with 16 bases between. Germline V gene sequence: CDR1 SGHRS, CDR2 YFSETQ. Here the CDR3 DNA reads TGCGCCAGCAAGGGCGAGAGTGGGTACTATAATTCACCCCTCCACTTT. Translated, it gives CASKGESGYYNSPLHF. The complete variable domain, with remaining parts taken from reference TRBV5-1 and TRBJ1-6, reads KAGVTQTPRYLIKTRGQQVTLSCSPISGHRSVSWYQQTPGQGLQFLFEYFSETQRNKGNFPGRFSGRQFSNSRSEMNVSTLELGDSALYLCASKGESGYYNSPLHFGNGTRLTVT.

The chain couples TRBV10-3 to TRBJ2-3; TRBD2 aligns across 9 bases. The ends lost 3 bases at V and 2 bases at J; junction bases unmatched: 12. CDR1 is ENHRY and CDR2 is SYGVKD in the germline V gene. The CDR3 contains 18 residues. CDR3 in DNA: TGTGCCATCAGTGACCTGGGGGCGGGAGGGCCTCTCACAGATACGCAGTATTTT. As protein: CAISDLGAGGPLTDTQYF.

This chain links TRBV19 with TRBJ2-1; 7 nucleotides agree with TRBD2. J lost 7 bases, V lost 9 bases, and 6 bases had no gene match. The CDR3 consists of 12 residues. Germline V lookup: CDR1 LNHDA, CDR2 SQIVND (reference sequence). CDR3 nucleotides: TGTGCCAGCTGCCAAGCGGGAAATGAGCAGTTCTTC. The encoded protein is CASCQAGNEQFF.

V is TRBV29-1 and J is TRBJ2-5, with D possibly being TRBD2 (5 bases). This CDR3 has 12 residues. The germline V gene encodes CDR1 SQVTM and CDR2 ANQGSEA. DNA of the CDR3: TGCAGGAGAGGGAATCACCCGAAGACCCAGTACTTC. Protein: CRRGNHPKTQYF. The variable domain in full, completed from reference TRBV29-1 and TRBJ2-5, reads SAVISQKPSRDICQRGTSLTIQCQVDSQVTMMFWYRQQPGQSLTLIATANQGSEATYESGFVIDKFPISRPNLTFSTLTVSNMSPEDSSIYLCRRGNHPKTQYFGPGTRLLVL.

This clone appeared a single time. The V and J genes are TRBV10-3 and TRBJ1-2; no definite D call. The germline V gene encodes CDR1 ENHRY and CDR2 SYGVKD. CDR3 length: 14 amino acids. The V and J ends lost 0 bases and 6 bases respectively, with 11 bases between them. The CDR3 DNA is TGTGCCATCAGTGAGTCGGGCACAATGAATGGCTACACCTTC. Protein: CAISESGTMNGYTF.